This entry concerns a single TCR beta chain. This clonotype came up once. Its antigen specificity is not known. Within one base of it there is no much larger clone, and no base qualities were kept. One read is thin evidence. Genomic DNA was used as template for profiling of TCR beta VDJ combinations and CDR3 sequences. An Illumina HiSeq 2000 was the platform used for TCR repertoire sequencing. The study's own analysis went as follows. Repertoires were assessed using TRBV/TRBJ rearrangement plots, CDR3 size and DJ length profiles, and Simpson's diversity index. The most abundant DNA sequence in the deep sequencing data was taken as the immunodominant clone. CDR3 amino acid sequences were screened for sharing across subjects and were compared with published repertoires and the VDJdb database. TCRdb handled the public reads itself, with Q25 trimming in fastp and clone calling in MiXCR, and kept productive beta chains. Identical CDR3 protein sequences are pooled into one entry, listed with their most common genes and DNA. What appears here as the V and J calls and clone size reflects TCRdb's work, not the paper's. The sample profile shows some 280,000 distinct CDR3 sequences; approximately 55% of them were found once. The top ten clones comprise under 8.5% of the sample.

The source of the sample is a study of CD8+CD57+ T cells in acquired aplastic anemia (dated by TCRdb to between 2017 and 2018). About the study as a whole: A mean of about 3 ug of DNA, ranging from roughly 0.19 to 27.4 ug, was extracted from sorted CD4+ and CD8+ cells.

The CDR3 has 13 amino acids, counting the end cysteine and phenylalanine. Only the CDR3 DNA is retained, 39 bases long and in frame from the first base. Taken from the germline V gene, the CDR1 and CDR2 loops are SGHTS and YDEGEE. V sheds 4 bases and J sheds 4 bases, leaving 11 bases between their ends. In the study, sorted CD4+ and CD8+ blood T cells from patients with severe aplastic anemia and from healthy subjects underwent deep sequencing of TCR repertoires. Ficoll-Paque density gradient centrifugation was used to isolate peripheral blood mononuclear cells. Before DNA was extracted, CD4+ and CD8+ T cells were sorted using either FACS or magnetic beads. Here is what the overall study found, with its caveats: Around 27 CD8+ CDR3 sequences were found to be shared between patients and controls, but these sequences appeared to be highly expressed in patients and within the immunodominant clones of the patients. CD8+ Simpson's diversity did not differ significantly between patients and healthy controls (P=0.060).

The sample consisted of sorted CD4+, CD8+, or CD8+CD57+ T cells (not recorded which) from PBMCs. The sequence was obtained from a human donor with severe aplastic anemia or a healthy control (not recorded which). The sequence is built from TRBV5-8 and TRBJ2-5; the D gene cannot be named for sure. The CDR3 amino acid sequence is: CASSLNLPETQYF. DNA sequence: TGTGCCAGCAGCCTTAACCTCCCAGAGACCCAGTACTTC.